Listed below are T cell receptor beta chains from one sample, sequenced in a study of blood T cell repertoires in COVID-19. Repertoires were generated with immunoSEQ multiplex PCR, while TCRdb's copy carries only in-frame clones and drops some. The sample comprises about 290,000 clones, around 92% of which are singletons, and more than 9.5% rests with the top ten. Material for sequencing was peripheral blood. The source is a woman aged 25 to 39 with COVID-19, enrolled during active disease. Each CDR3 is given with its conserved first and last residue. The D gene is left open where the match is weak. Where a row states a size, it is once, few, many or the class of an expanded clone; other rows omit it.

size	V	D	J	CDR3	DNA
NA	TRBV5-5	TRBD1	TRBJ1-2	CASSPGQGALYGYTF	TGTGCCAGCAGCCCGGGACAGGGGGCTCTCTATGGCTACACCTTC
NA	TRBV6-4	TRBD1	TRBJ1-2	CASSDSPEGAPRGLGGYTF	TGTGCCAGCAGTGACTCACCGGAGGGGGCGCCCAGGGGTTTGGGAGGCTACACCTTC
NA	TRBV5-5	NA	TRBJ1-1	CASSSWTQRNTEAFF	TGTGCCAGCAGCTCCTGGACACAGAGGAACACTGAAGCTTTCTTT
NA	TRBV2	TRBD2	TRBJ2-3	CASSGSGPALAGASDTQYF	TGTGCCAGCAGCGGCTCTGGTCCGGCCCTAGCGGGGGCCTCAGATACGCAGTATTTT
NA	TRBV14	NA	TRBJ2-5	CASSPEGAETQYF	TGTGCCAGCAGCCCGGAGGGGGCAGAGACCCAGTACTTC
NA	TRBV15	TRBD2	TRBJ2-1	CATSRDPSGGEVKFF	TGTGCCACCAGCAGAGATCCTAGCGGGGGGGAAGTGAAGTTCTTC
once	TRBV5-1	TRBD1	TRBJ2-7	CASSVTGLISYEQYF	TGCGCCAGCAGCGTGACAGGGCTTATCTCCTACGAGCAGTACTTC
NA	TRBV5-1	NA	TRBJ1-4	CASSREGNTEKLFF	TGCGCCAGCAGCCGGGAGGGTAACACAGAAAAACTGTTTTTT
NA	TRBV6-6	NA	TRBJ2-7	CANPEGGHNHEQYF	TGTGCCAACCCTGAAGGGGGACATAACCACGAGCAGTACTTC
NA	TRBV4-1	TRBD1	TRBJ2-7	CASSQLWGRTSGGTYEQYF	TGCGCCAGCAGCCAACTGTGGGGGAGGACGTCAGGGGGCACCTACGAGCAGTACTTC
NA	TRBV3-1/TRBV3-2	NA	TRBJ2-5	CASSHGGGIQETQYF	TGTGCCAGCAGCCACGGCGGGGGCATCCAAGAGACCCAGTACTTC
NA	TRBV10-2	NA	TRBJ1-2	CASSELYSKLYGYTF	TGCGCCAGCAGTGAGTTGTACTCGAAGTTGTATGGCTACACCTTC
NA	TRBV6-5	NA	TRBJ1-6	CASSYSGRVGSPLHF	TGTGCCAGCAGTTACTCGGGCAGGGTCGGGTCACCCCTCCACTTT
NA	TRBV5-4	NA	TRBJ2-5	CASSPSGQGQETQYF	TGTGCCAGCAGCCCCTCTGGGCAGGGTCAAGAGACCCAGTACTTC
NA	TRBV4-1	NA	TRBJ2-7	CASSQRFSREGYEQYF	TGCGCCAGCAGCCAAAGGTTTAGCAGGGAAGGATACGAGCAGTACTTC
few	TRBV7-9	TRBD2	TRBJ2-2	CASSSTAFREGGELFF	TGTGCCAGCAGCTCAACCGCTTTCAGGGAGGGCGGGGAGCTGTTTTTT
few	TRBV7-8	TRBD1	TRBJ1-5	CASSLATGGGSTLQPQHF	TGTGCCAGCAGCTTAGCGACAGGGGGCGGTTCCACATTGCAGCCCCAGCATTTT
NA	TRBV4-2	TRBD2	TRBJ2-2	CAGRLADTGELFF	TGTGCCGGCAGGCTAGCGGACACCGGGGAGCTGTTTTTT
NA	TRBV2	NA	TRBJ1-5	CASSEMGSTYSNQPQHF	TGTGCCAGCAGTGAAATGGGCAGTACCTATAGCAATCAGCCCCAGCATTTT
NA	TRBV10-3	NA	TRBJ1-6	CAIKHLGDNSPLHF	TGTGCCATCAAGCATCTAGGGGATAATTCACCCCTCCACTTT
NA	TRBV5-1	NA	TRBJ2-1	CASSLNQGYNEQFF	TGCGCCAGCAGCTTGAACCAGGGGTACAATGAGCAGTTCTTC
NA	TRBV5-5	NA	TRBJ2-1	CASSTGFTNEQFF	TGTGCCAGCAGCACGGGTTTCACCAATGAGCAGTTCTTC
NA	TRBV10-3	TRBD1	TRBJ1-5	CAISGGQADQPQHF	TGTGCCATCAGTGGGGGACAGGCAGATCAGCCCCAGCATTTT
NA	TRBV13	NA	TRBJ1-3	CASSSMDRFSSGNTIYF	TGTGCCAGCAGCTCTATGGACAGATTTAGCTCTGGAAACACCATATATTTT